This T cell receptor beta chain stems from a study of cytomegalovirus exposure and HLA in healthy donors. Overall study context: The roughly 130 validation repertoires used the same platform as the 550 to 750 first-cohort repertoires, a later analysis reported.

The germline gives CDR1 SGHRS, CDR2 YFSETQ. This CDR3 region has 15 residues. J lost 8 bases, V lost 0 bases, and 5 bases had no gene match. Study findings and constraints: According to reports, the classifier identified cytomegalovirus status with high specificity and sensitivity. Specificity of a few CMV-associated chains for CMV antigens was verified in vitro.

Turning to this clone: Its specificity is not known.

The data were produced by immunoSEQ multiplex PCR, yet TCRdb's version contains in-frame clones alone and is incomplete. The sample contains some 160,000 clones, around nine tenths of which appear only once. V is TRBV5-1 and J is TRBJ2-1, with 10 bases that match TRBD2. This receptor was taken from a young man in good health and CMV-seronegative. Sequencing was carried out using PBMCs. As DNA, the CDR3 is TGCGCCAGCAGCTTGGTCGGGACTAGCGAAGATGAGCAGTTCTTC. This codes for CASSLVGTSEDEQFF.